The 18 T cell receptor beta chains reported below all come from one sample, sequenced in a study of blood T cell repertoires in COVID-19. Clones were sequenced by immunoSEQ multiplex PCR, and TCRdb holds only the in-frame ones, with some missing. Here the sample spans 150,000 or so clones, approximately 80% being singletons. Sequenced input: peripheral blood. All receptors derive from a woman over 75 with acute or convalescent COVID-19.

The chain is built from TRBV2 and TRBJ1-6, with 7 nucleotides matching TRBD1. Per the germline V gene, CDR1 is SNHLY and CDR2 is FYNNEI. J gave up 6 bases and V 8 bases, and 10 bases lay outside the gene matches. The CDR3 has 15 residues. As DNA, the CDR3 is TGTGCCAGCGTTGACAGGGTTGTAGGTAATTCACCCCTCCACTTT. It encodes CASVDRVVGNSPLHF.

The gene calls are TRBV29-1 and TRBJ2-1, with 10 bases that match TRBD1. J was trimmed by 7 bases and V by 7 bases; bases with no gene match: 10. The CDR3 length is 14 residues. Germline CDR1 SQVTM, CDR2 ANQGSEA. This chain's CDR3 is CSARRDRGGNEQFF. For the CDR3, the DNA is TGCAGCGCCCGGCGGGACAGGGGTGGTAATGAGCAGTTCTTC.

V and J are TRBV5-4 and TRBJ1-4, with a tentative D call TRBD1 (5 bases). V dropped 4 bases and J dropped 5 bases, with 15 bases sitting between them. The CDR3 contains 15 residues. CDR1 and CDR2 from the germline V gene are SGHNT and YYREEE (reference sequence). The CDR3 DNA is TGTGCCAGCAGCCCAGGGAACAGCCCGAATGAAAAACTGTTTTTT. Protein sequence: CASSPGNSPNEKLFF.

The CDR3 DNA sequence: TGTGCCAGCAGCTTAGTTAGCGGGGGGCCACAAGAGACCCAGTACTTC. Its translation: CASSLVSGGPQETQYF. This chain links TRBV11-2 with TRBJ2-5; 10 bases agree with TRBD2. Germline CDR1 and CDR2: SGHAT and FQNNGV. With V trimmed by 1 base and J by 2 bases, 4 bases remained unmatched. This CDR3 contains 16 residues.

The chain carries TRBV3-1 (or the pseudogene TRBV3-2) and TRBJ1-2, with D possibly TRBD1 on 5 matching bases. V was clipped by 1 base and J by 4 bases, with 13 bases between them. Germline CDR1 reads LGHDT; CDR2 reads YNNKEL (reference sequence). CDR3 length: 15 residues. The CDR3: CASSQATDSFYGYTF. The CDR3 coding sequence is TGTGCCAGCAGCCAAGCTACCGACAGTTTCTATGGCTACACCTTC.

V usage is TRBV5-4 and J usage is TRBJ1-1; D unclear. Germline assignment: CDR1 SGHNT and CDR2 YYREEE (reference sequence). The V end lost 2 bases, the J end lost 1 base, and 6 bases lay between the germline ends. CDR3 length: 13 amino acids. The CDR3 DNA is TGTGCCAGCAGCTTTCCAGGGAACACTGAAGCTTTCTTT. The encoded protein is CASSFPGNTEAFF.

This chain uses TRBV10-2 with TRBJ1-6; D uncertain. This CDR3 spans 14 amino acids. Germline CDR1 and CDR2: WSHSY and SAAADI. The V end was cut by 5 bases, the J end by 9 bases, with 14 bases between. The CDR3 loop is CASSSGLSSSPLHF. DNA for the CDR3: TGCGCCAGCAGTAGCGGTCTGTCGAGTTCACCCCTCCACTTT.

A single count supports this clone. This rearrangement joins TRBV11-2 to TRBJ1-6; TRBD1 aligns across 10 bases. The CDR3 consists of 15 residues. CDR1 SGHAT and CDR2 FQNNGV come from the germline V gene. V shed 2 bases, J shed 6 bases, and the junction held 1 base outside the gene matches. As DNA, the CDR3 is TGTGCCAGCAGCTTAAGACAGGGGGCTAATTCACCCCTCCACTTT. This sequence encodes CASSLRQGANSPLHF.

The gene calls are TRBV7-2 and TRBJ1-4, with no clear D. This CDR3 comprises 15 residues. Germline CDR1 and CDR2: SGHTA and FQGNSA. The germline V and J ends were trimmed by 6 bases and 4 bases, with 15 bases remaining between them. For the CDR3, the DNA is TGTGCCAGCAGTCGGGCGGGAGCAGTTAATGAAAAACTGTTTTTT. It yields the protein CASSRAGAVNEKLFF.

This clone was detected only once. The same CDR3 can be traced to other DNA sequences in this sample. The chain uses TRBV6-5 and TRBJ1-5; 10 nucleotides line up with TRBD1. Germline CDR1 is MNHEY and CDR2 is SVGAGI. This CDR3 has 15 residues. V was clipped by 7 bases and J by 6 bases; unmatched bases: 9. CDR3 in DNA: TGTGCCAGCAATAGAGACAGGGGGCGAGGTCAGCCCCAGCATTTT. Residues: CASNRDRGRGQPQHF.

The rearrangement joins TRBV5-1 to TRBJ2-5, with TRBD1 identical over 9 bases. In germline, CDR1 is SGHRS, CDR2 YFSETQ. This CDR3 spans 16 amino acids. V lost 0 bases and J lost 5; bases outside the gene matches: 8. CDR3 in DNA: TGCGCCAGCAGCTTGGCCCCGGGACAGGGAGAGGAGACCCAGTACTTC. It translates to CASSLAPGQGEETQYF.

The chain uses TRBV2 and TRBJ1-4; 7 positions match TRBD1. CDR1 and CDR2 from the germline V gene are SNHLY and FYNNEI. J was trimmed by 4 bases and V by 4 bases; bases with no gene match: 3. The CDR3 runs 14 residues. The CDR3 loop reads CASSVSGGNEKLFF. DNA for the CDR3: TGTGCCAGCAGTGTTTCAGGGGGTAATGAAAAACTGTTTTTT. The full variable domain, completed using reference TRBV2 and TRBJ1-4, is EPEVTQTPSHQVTQMGQEVILRCVPISNHLYFYWYRQILGQKVEFLVSFYNNEISEKSEIFDDQFSVERPDGSNFTLKIRSTKLEDSAMYFCASSVSGGNEKLFFGSGTQLSVL.

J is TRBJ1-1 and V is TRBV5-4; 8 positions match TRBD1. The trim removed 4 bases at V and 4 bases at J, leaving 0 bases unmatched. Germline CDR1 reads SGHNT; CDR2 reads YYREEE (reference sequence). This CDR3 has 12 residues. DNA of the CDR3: TGTGCCAGCAGCGGACAGGGCACTGAAGCTTTCTTT. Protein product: CASSGQGTEAFF.

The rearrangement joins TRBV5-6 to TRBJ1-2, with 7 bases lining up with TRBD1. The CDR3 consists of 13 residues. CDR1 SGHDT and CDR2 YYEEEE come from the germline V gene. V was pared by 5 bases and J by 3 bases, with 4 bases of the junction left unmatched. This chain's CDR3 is CASSLDRDYGYTF. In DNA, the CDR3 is TGTGCCAGCAGTCTTGACAGGGACTATGGCTACACCTTC. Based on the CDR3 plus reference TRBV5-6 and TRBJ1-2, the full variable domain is DAGVTQSPTHLIKTRGQQVTLRCSPKSGHDTVSWYQQALGQGPQFIFQYYEEEERQRGNFPDRFSGHQFPNYSSELNVNALLLGDSALYLCASSLDRDYGYTFGSGTRLTVV.

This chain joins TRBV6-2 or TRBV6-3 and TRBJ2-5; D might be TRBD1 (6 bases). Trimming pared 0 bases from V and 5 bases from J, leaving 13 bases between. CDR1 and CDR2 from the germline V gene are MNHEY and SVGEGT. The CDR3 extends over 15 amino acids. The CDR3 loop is CASSYSGQFGETQYF. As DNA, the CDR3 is TGTGCCAGCAGTTACTCCGGACAGTTTGGGGAGACCCAGTACTTC.

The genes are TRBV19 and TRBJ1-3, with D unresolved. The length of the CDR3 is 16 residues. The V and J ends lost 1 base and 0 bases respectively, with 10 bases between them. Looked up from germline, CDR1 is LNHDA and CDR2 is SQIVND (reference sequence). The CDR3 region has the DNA TGTGCCAGTAGTATAGGGCCGGGTGCCTCTGGAAACACCATATATTTT. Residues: CASSIGPGASGNTIYF.

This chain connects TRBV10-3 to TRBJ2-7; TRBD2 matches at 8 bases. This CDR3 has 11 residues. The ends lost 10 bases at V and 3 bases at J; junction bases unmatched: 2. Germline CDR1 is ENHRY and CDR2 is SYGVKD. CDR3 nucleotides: TGTGCCAGCGGGGGGAACTACGAGCAGTACTTC. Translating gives CASGGNYEQYF.

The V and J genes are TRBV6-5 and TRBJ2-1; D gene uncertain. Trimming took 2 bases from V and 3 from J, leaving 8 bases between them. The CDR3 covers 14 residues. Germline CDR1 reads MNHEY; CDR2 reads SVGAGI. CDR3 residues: CASSYREFYNEQFF. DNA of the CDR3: TGTGCCAGCAGTTACCGCGAGTTCTACAATGAGCAGTTCTTC.